A single sample gave rise to the 22 T cell receptor beta chains below, sequenced in a study of CXCR3-negative and CXCR3-positive naive CD8 T cells. cDNA libraries for TRB were generated by 5' RACE incorporating UMI labels. One entry per CDR3 protein, without DNA, is what TCRdb gives after re-calling the 5' RACE reads. The table lists approximately 66,000 distinct CDR3 sequences, with about 1.5% in the top ten. Input material: naive CXCR3- CD8+ T cells from blood. Regarding subset: CD45RO-CCR7+CD27+CD95- naive CD8+ T cells lacking CXCR3 (TNR3-). The receptors shown here come from a human donor in good health. Some clones in this sample may be carry-over from other donors' samples.

The chain combines TRBV4-1 with TRBJ2-3; TCRdb's assignment of TRBD1 cannot be checked, as there is no DNA. The CDR3 covers 16 residues. The germline V gene has CDR1 MGHRA and CDR2 YSYEKL. The CDR3 loop reads CASSPHRGHRTDTQYF.

The gene calls are TRBV7-2 and TRBJ2-4; TCRdb designates TRBD1, a call that cannot be tested without DNA. The CDR3 has 16 residues. The germline CDR1 and CDR2 sequences are SGHTA and FQGNSA. The CDR3 spells CASSLGTGTGWGIQYF.

The chain combines TRBV14 with TRBJ2-7; TCRdb's D gene call, TRBD1, goes unchecked for lack of DNA. Germline CDR1 SGHDN, CDR2 FVKESK. The CDR3 has 13 residues. The CDR3 loop is CASSPGTSYEQYF.

The chain couples TRBV28 to TRBJ2-7; no DNA is available, so the TRBD2 call from TCRdb remains unchecked. The length of the CDR3 is 15 residues. Germline V gives CDR1 MDHEN, CDR2 SYDVKM. This CDR3 is CASSLHRTPVSEQYF.

CDR3 sequence reads: CASSLNTRGYNEQFF. V and J are TRBV19 and TRBJ2-1; TCRdb's D call of TRBD1 is untestable without DNA. This CDR3 has 15 residues. Germline V CDR1 and CDR2: LNHDA, SQIVND (reference sequence). Drawing the rest from reference TRBV19 and TRBJ2-1, the complete variable domain is DGGITQSPKYLFRKEGQNVTLSCEQNLNHDAMYWYRQDPGQGLRLIYYSQIVNDFQKGDIAEGYSVSREKKESFPLTVTSAQKNPTAFYLCASSLNTRGYNEQFFGPGTRLTVL.

The chain recombines TRBV28 with TRBJ2-1; without DNA, the TCRdb call of TRBD1 cannot be checked. The CDR3 is 12 residues long. CDR1 and CDR2 from the germline V gene are MDHEN and SYDVKM. The CDR3 protein is CASSKPDREQFF.

The CDR3 protein is CSVGSTGGLAGPNEQFF. The chain employs TRBV29-1 and TRBJ2-1; TCRdb reports TRBD2, a call that lacks DNA to check it against. From germline, CDR1 is SQVTM and CDR2 ANQGSEA. The CDR3 loop spans 17 amino acids.

This CDR3 reads CASSQNNRWSSYEQYF. The chain combines TRBV23-1 with TRBJ2-7; TCRdb's D call of TRBD1 is untestable without DNA. TRBV23-1 is identified as an open reading frame with a role that is uncertain. The CDR3 spans 16 residues.

The CDR3 is CSAREAGNSYEQYF. J is TRBJ2-7 and V is TRBV20-1. The germline V gene encodes CDR1 DFQATT and CDR2 SNEGSKA (reference sequence). This CDR3 is built from 14 residues.

CDR3: CASNSGGRQETQYF. The V gene is TRBV7-2, the J gene TRBJ2-5; the TCRdb D gene call, TRBD2, has no DNA to confirm it. This CDR3 has 14 amino acids. Germline V CDR1 and CDR2: SGHTA, FQGNSA.

V usage is TRBV28 and J usage is TRBJ2-3. This CDR3 is 13 amino acids long. Germline CDR1 is MDHEN and CDR2 is SYDVKM. Here the CDR3 reads CASTLKYTDTQYF. The whole variable domain, filled in from reference TRBV28 and TRBJ2-3, reads DVKVTQSSRYLVKRTGEKVFLECVQDMDHENMFWYRQDPGLGLRLIYFSYDVKMKEKGDIPEGYSVSREKKERFSLILESASTNQTSMYLCASTLKYTDTQYFGPGTRLTVL.

The V gene is TRBV29-1, the J gene TRBJ2-7; the D gene TCRdb calls, TRBD1, cannot be checked with no DNA. The CDR3 is made up of 13 amino acids. Germline lookup yields CDR1 SQVTM and CDR2 ANQGSEA. The CDR3 region is CSVEAGAGYEQYF.

The chain links TRBV4-2 to TRBJ2-2. CDR1 LGHNA and CDR2 YNFKEQ come from the germline V gene. This CDR3 region has 18 residues. CDR3 region: CASSQDPHAPPNTGELFF.

The J gene is TRBJ1-2, the V gene TRBV7-3; TCRdb lists TRBD1, though no DNA is available to test this call. Germline V gives CDR1 SGHTA, CDR2 FQGTGA. The CDR3 runs 13 residues. The CDR3 loop reads CASSNTGGYGYTF.

The rearrangement uses TRBV19 and TRBJ1-5. The CDR3 totals 12 residues. Germline V gives CDR1 LNHDA, CDR2 SQIVND (reference sequence). CDR3 in amino acids: CASSIGRAIIHF. Drawing the rest from reference TRBV19 and TRBJ1-5, the complete variable domain is DGGITQSPKYLFRKEGQNVTLSCEQNLNHDAMYWYRQDPGQGLRLIYYSQIVNDFQKGDIAEGYSVSREKKESFPLTVTSAQKNPTAFYLCASSIGRAIIHFGDGTRLSIL.

This chain links TRBV5-8 with TRBJ1-1; TCRdb calls TRBD1, which cannot be checked without DNA. The CDR3 spans 14 residues. Germline CDR1 reads SGHTS; CDR2 reads YDEGEE. CDR3 loop: CASSPGQGYTEAFF.

The genes are TRBV4-1 and TRBJ2-1; there is no DNA to check the TCRdb D call of TRBD2. Germline V gene sequence: CDR1 MGHRA, CDR2 YSYEKL. The CDR3 covers 15 residues. The CDR3 sequence is CASSLLSGAGDEQFF.

The gene calls are TRBV7-3 and TRBJ2-2; the D call of TRBD2 rests on TCRdb alone, since no DNA is present to check it. The CDR3 is made up of 15 amino acids. CDR1 is SGHTA, CDR2 FQGTGA, per germline. This chain's CDR3 is CASSLGTSFTGELFF.

This chain connects TRBV7-9 to TRBJ1-2; TCRdb calls TRBD1, which cannot be checked without DNA. The CDR3 is 15 residues long. Germline V lookup: CDR1 SEHNR, CDR2 FQNEAQ (reference sequence). Here the CDR3 reads CASSDDRGTYYGYTF.

The chain uses TRBV9 and TRBJ2-1; without DNA, the TCRdb call of TRBD2 cannot be checked. The length of the CDR3 is 16 residues. Germline loops: CDR1 SGDLS, CDR2 YYNGEE. The chain's CDR3 is CASSVGSGGLYNEQFF.

The chain joins TRBV4-1 to TRBJ2-1. Germline V gene data show CDR1 as MGHRA and CDR2 as YSYEKL. The CDR3 has 14 residues. This CDR3 is CASSLDSSYNEQFF.

The rearrangement links TRBV20-1 to TRBJ2-5; TCRdb's assignment of TRBD2 cannot be checked, as there is no DNA. Germline CDR1 is DFQATT and CDR2 is SNEGSKA (reference sequence). The CDR3 totals 16 residues. CDR3 sequence reads: CSARGVAGDLQETQYF.